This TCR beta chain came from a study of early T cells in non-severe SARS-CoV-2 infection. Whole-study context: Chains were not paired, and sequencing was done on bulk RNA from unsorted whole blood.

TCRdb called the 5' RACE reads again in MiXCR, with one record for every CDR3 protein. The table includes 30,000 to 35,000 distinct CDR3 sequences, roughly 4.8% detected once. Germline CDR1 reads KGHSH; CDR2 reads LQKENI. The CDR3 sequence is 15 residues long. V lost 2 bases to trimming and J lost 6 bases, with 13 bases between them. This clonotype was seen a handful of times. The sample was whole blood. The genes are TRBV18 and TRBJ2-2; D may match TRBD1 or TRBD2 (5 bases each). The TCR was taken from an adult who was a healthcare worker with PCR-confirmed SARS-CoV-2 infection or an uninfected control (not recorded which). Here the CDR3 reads CASSPGRGESGELFF. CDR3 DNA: TGTGCCAGCTCACCAGGCAGAGGGGAGTCCGGGGAGCTGTTTTTT.